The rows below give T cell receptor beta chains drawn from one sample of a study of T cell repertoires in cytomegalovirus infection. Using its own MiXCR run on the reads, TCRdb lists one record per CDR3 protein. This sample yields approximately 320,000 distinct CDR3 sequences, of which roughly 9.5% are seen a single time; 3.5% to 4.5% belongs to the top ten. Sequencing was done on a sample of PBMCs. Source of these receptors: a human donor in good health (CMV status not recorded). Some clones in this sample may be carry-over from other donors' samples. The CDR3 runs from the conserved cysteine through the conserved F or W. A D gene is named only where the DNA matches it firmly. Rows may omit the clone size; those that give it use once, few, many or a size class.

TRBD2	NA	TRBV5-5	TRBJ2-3	CASSLDGGDTDTQYF	TGTGCCAGCAGCCTCGATGGGGGGGACACAGATACGCAGTATTTT
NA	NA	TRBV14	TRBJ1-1	CASSQLQGRRADTEAFF	TGTGCCAGCAGCCAACTCCAGGGGAGGAGGGCGGACACTGAAGCTTTCTTT
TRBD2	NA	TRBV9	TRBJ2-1	CASSEETSSGQFF	TGTGCCAGCAGCGAGGAGACTAGCTCCGGGCAGTTCTTC
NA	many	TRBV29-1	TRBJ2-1	CSVGGGRGVLINNEQFF	TGCAGCGTTGGGGGGGGCAGGGGGGTCCTAATCAACAATGAGCAGTTCTTC
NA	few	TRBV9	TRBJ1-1	CASSVSPGENTEAFF	TGTGCCAGCAGCGTATCACCAGGGGAGAACACTGAAGCTTTCTTT
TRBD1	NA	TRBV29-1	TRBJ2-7	CSVLDRGVTYEQYF	TGCAGCGTTTTGGACAGGGGGGTAACCTACGAGCAGTACTTC
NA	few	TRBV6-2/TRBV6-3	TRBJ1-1	CASRETTGGGRTEAFF	TGTGCCAGCAGGGAAACCACGGGAGGGGGTAGGACTGAAGCTTTCTTT
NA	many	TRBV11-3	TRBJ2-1	CASSLDGAAYNEQFF	TGTGCCAGCAGCTTAGATGGGGCAGCCTACAATGAGCAGTTCTTC
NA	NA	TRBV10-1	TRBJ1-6	CASSEPRGTLHF	TGCGCCAGCAGTGAACCCCGAGGGACCCTCCACTTT
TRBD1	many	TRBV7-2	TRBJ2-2	CASSSGPRGSTTGELFF	TGTGCCAGCAGCTCAGGACCCAGGGGGTCGACCACCGGGGAGCTGTTTTTT
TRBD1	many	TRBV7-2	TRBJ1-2	CASSPTGTVSNYGYTF	TGTGCCAGCAGCCCTACCGGGACAGTTTCTAACTATGGCTACACCTTC
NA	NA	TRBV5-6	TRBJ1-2	CASSLVGGSLWYGYTF	TGTGCCAGCAGCTTGGTGGGGGGGTCCCTCTGGTATGGCTACACCTTC
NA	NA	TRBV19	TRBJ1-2	CASSVTSIGGFRSYTF	TGTGCCAGTAGTGTGACCTCGATCGGTGGGTTCCGTAGCTACACCTTC
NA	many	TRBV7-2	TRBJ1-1	CASSLAGWITEAFF	TGTGCCAGCAGCTTAGCCGGCTGGATCACTGAAGCTTTCTTT
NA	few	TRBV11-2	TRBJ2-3	CASSWVGSTDTQYF	TGTGCCAGCAGCTGGGTCGGGAGCACAGATACGCAGTATTTT
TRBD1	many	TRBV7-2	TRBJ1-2	CASSLVGTANYGYTF	TGTGCCAGCAGCTTAGTGGGGACAGCCAACTATGGCTACACCTTC
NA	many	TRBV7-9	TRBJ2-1	CASSPSYEQFF	TGTGCCAGCAGCCCTTCCTATGAGCAGTTCTTC
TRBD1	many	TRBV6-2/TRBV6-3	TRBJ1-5	CASSLRSGTGNQPQHF	TGTGCCAGCAGTTTACGATCCGGGACAGGGAATCAGCCCCAGCATTTT
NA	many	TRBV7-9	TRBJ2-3	CASRQWGSFSDTQYF	TGTGCCAGCAGGCAATGGGGATCCTTTTCCGATACGCAGTATTTT
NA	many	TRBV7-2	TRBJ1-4	CASSYNTATNEKLFF	TGTGCCAGCAGCTACAACACAGCAACTAATGAAAAACTGTTTTTT
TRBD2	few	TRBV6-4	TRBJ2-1	CASSEGLAGGKQFF	TGTGCCAGCAGTGAAGGGTTAGCGGGAGGAAAGCAGTTCTTC
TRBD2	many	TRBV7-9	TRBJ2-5	CASNLAEKMKTQYF	TGTGCCAGCAACCTAGCGGAAAAGATGAAGACCCAGTACTTC
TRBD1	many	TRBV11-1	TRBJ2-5	CASNRDLGDRAETQYF	TGTGCCAGCAACCGAGACCTAGGGGACAGGGCAGAGACCCAGTACTTC
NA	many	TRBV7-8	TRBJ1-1	CASSLRTDTEAFF	TGTGCCAGCAGCTTAAGAACGGACACTGAAGCTTTCTTT
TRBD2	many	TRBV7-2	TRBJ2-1	CASSLPQGAGGSYNEQFF	TGTGCCAGCAGCCTACCTCAGGGCGCGGGGGGCTCCTACAATGAGCAGTTCTTC
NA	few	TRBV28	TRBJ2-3	CASSQGPRTQYF	TGTGCCAGCAGCCAGGGGCCCCGGACGCAGTATTTT
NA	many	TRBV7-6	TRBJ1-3	CASSFPASSSGNTIYF	TGTGCCAGCAGCTTCCCCGCGTCGAGCTCTGGAAACACCATATATTTT
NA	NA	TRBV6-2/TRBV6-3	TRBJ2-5	CASSSPDRIETQYF	TGTGCCAGCAGTTCCCCTGACAGAATAGAGACCCAGTACTTC
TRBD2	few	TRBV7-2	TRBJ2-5	CASSLGARLAGVQETQYF	TGTGCCAGCAGCTTAGGAGCCCGACTAGCGGGGGTACAAGAGACCCAGTACTTC
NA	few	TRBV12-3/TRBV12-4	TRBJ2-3	CASSFGVHSDTQYF	TGTGCCAGCAGTTTTGGGGTTCACTCAGATACGCAGTATTTT
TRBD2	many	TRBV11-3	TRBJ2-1	CASSYGLTSGSANEQFF	TGTGCCAGCAGCTATGGCCTGACTAGCGGGAGTGCCAATGAGCAGTTCTTC
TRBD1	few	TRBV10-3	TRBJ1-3	CAINSKTGLRF	TGTGCCATCAATTCTAAGACAGGGCTGCGCTTT
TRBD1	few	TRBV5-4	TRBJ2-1	CASSSKQGSYNEQFF	TGTGCCAGCAGCTCAAAACAGGGGTCCTACAATGAGCAGTTCTTC
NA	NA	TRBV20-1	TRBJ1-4	CSATLAASTNEKLFF	TGCAGTGCCACTTTGGCGGCCTCAACTAATGAAAAACTGTTTTTT
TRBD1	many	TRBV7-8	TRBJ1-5	CASTLTGAWDQPQHF	TGTGCCAGCACCCTGACAGGGGCATGGGATCAGCCCCAGCATTTT
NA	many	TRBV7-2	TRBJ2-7	CASSSGLASLYEQYF	TGTGCCAGCAGCTCGGGCTTGGCAAGCCTCTACGAGCAGTACTTC
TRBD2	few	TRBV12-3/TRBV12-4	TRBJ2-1	CASRPGTSGSYEQFF	TGTGCCAGCAGGCCCGGGACTAGCGGGAGCTATGAGCAGTTCTTC
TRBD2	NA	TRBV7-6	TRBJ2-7	CAGSHGLAGAYEQYF	TGTGCCGGCAGCCATGGACTAGCGGGGGCCTACGAGCAGTACTTC
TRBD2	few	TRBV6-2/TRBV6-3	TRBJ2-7	CASSYQRGRPPLYEQYF	TGTGCCAGCAGTTACCAGCGGGGGCGTCCACCCCTCTACGAGCAGTACTTC
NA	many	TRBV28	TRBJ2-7	CASSLEGEPYEQYF	TGTGCCAGCAGTTTAGAGGGGGAGCCATACGAGCAGTACTTC
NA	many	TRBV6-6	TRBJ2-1	CASSYRVGEGSYNEQFF	TGTGCCAGCAGTTACAGAGTAGGAGAGGGGTCCTACAATGAGCAGTTCTTC
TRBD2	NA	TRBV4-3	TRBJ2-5	CASSLRLSGGETQYF	TGCGCCAGCAGCCTCCGACTCTCGGGGGGGGAGACCCAGTACTTC
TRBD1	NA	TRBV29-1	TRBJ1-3	CSVAGDRAGNTIYF	TGCAGCGTGGCAGGGGACAGGGCTGGAAACACCATATATTTT
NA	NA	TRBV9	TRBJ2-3	CASSVSQGPTDTQYF	TGTGCCAGCAGCGTCTCCCAGGGGCCCACAGATACGCAGTATTTT
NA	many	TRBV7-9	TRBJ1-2	CASSFQGKKSYGYTF	TGTGCCAGCAGCTTTCAGGGGAAGAAGAGCTATGGCTACACCTTC
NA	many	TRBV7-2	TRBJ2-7	CASSPGRGEQYF	TGTGCCAGCAGCCCCGGCCGGGGCGAGCAGTACTTC
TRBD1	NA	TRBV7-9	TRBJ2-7	CASSLIGQGAYEQYF	TGTGCCAGCAGCTTAATAGGACAGGGGGCCTACGAGCAGTACTTC
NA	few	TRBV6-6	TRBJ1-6	CASSPLGARNSPLHF	TGTGCCAGCAGCCCACTGGGGGCACGGAATTCACCCCTCCACTTT
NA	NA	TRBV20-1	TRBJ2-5	CSARDNRGGETQYF	TGCAGTGCTAGAGATAACAGGGGGGGAGAGACCCAGTACTTC
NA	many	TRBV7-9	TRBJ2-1	CASSFPYSGQANEQFF	TGTGCCAGCAGCTTTCCCTATAGCGGTCAGGCCAATGAGCAGTTCTTC
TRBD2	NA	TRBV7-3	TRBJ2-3	CASSQGSGSTDTQYF	TGTGCCAGCAGCCAGGGTAGCGGGAGCACAGATACGCAGTATTTT
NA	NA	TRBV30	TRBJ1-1	CAWKAGAGAYF	TGTGCCTGGAAGGCCGGGGCGGGTGCTTACTTT
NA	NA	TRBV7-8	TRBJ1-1	CASSLNGDPEAFF	TGTGCCAGCAGCTTAAACGGGGACCCTGAAGCTTTCTTT
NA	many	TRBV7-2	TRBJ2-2	CASSLGRDEKTGELFF	TGTGCCAGCAGCTTGGGCCGGGACGAGAAAACCGGGGAGCTGTTTTTT
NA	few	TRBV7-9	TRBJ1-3	CASSPKGSRSGNTIYF	TGTGCCAGCAGCCCTAAAGGGAGCCGCTCTGGAAACACCATATATTTT
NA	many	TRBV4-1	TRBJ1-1	CASSSYRVTPVNTEAFF	TGCGCCAGCAGCTCCTACAGGGTGACCCCCGTGAACACTGAAGCTTTCTTT
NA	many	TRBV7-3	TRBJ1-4	CASSLEGVRNEKLFF	TGTGCCAGCAGCTTAGAAGGGGTCCGAAATGAAAAACTGTTTTTT
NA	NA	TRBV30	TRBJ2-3	CAWSAGGGSDTQYF	TGTGCCTGGAGTGCCGGAGGGGGATCAGATACGCAGTATTTT
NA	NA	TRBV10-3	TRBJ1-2	CAISGGTSWGYYGYTF	TGTGCCATCAGTGGCGGGACTTCGTGGGGCTACTATGGCTACACCTTC